This TCR beta chain was sequenced during a study of CD8+CD57+ T cells in acquired aplastic anemia. Study in general: Sorted CD4+ and CD8+ cells yielded DNA averaging approximately 3.5 ug. Healthy donors yielded some 11 million CD4+ cell reads on average.

Genomic DNA was employed as the template in profiling TCR beta VDJ and CDR3. TCRdb used MiXCR to reprocess the reads, holding one entry per CDR3 protein. The repertoire holds a few hundred thousand distinct CDR3 sequences, with approximately 60% as singletons. The CDR3 spans 13 residues. V lost 3 bases and J 3 bases, leaving 9 bases between the germline ends. The germline V gene encodes CDR1 DFQATT and CDR2 SNEGSKA (reference sequence). This sequence originates from a human donor in good health. The rearrangement joins TRBV20-1 to TRBJ1-5, with D maybe TRBD1 (6 bases). Sequences were obtained from sorted CD4+, CD8+, or CD8+CD57+ T cells (not recorded which) from PBMCs. This chain's CDR3 is CSARGQVNQPQHF. CDR3 nucleotides: TGCAGTGCTAGGGGACAAGTCAATCAGCCCCAGCATTTT.